Below are 27 T cell receptor beta chains sequenced from a single sample in a study of T cell repertoires in cytomegalovirus infection. TCRdb re-called the reads through MiXCR, storing one row per CDR3 protein. The profile covers 75,000 to 95,000 distinct CDR3 sequences, with under 55% appearing a single time and more than 80% taken by the ten largest. These receptors are not linked to any known antigen. Specimen: CD8+ T cells from cultured PBMCs, collected from culture after CMV antigen stimulation. Receptors were obtained from a human donor in good health (CMV status not recorded). Some clones in this sample may be carry-over from other donors' samples.

This chain connects TRBV29-1 to TRBJ2-7; D unresolved. The CDR3 spans 13 residues. In germline, CDR1 is SQVTM, CDR2 ANQGSEA. The V and J ends lost 7 bases and 2 bases respectively, with 15 bases between them. CDR3 sequence reads: CSETGPRPYEQYF. In DNA form, the CDR3 reads TGCAGCGAAACCGGGCCTAGACCCTACGAGCAGTACTTC.

The rearrangement joins TRBV20-1 to TRBJ2-2, with D uncertain. Germline V CDR1 and CDR2: DFQATT, SNEGSKA (reference sequence). This CDR3 contains 15 residues. Between the trimmed V and J ends, which lost 2 bases and 4 bases, there was a span of 14 bases. The CDR3 coding sequence is TGCAGTGCTAGACTTAAACCGGGTTCCACCGGGGAGCTGTTTTTT. Protein: CSARLKPGSTGELFF.

In this sample, this clonotype turned up a few times. The rearrangement links TRBV7-6 to TRBJ1-5; TRBD1 agrees at 9 bases. Germline values: CDR1 SGHVS, CDR2 FNYEAQ. The CDR3 sequence is 15 residues long. The V gene end was trimmed by 5 bases and the J gene end by 4 bases; junction bases not matched to a gene: 6. CDR3 nucleotide sequence: TGTGCCAGCAGCGAACGGACAGGGGATAATCAGCCCCAGCATTTT. It codes for CASSERTGDNQPQHF.

The CDR3 reads CASSLGLRGAGELFF. The CDR3 DNA is TGTGCCAGCAGCTTAGGGCTGAGAGGTGCCGGGGAGCTGTTTTTT. The V call is TRBV7-6, the J call TRBJ2-2; D call uncertain. Germline CDR1 is SGHVS and CDR2 is FNYEAQ. The CDR3 loop spans 15 amino acids. V dropped 1 base and J dropped 6 bases, with 12 bases sitting between them.

The V gene is TRBV6-1, the J gene TRBJ1-5; D not certain. CDR1 is MNHNS, CDR2 SASEGT, per germline. V lost 5 bases, J lost 0 bases, and 8 bases lay in between. The CDR3 spans 14 residues. CDR3 protein: CASSNKYSNQPQHF. The CDR3 nucleotides read TGTGCCAGCAGTAACAAATATAGCAATCAGCCCCAGCATTTT.

The chain is built from TRBV12-5 and TRBJ2-3, with D tentatively TRBD2 (6 bases). CDR1 and CDR2 (germline): LGHNT, FRNRAP. V lost 6 bases to trimming and J lost 7 bases, with 17 bases between them. The CDR3 consists of 14 residues. The CDR3 here is CASGAPGSTNTQYF. The CDR3 DNA follows: TGTGCTAGTGGAGCACCCGGGAGCACCAATACGCAGTATTTT.

As DNA, the CDR3 is TGTGCCAGCAGTTTGAGGGGTGGGGACAATCAGCCCCAGCATTTT. Its translation: CASSLRGGDNQPQHF. This chain uses TRBV12-3 or TRBV12-4 with TRBJ1-5; the D gene is possibly TRBD1 (5 bases). Trimming took off 3 bases at V and 3 bases at J, with 12 bases between the two ends. This CDR3 is built from 15 residues.

The chain combines TRBV6-5 with TRBJ2-1; 8 nucleotides match TRBD1. The J segment lost 3 bases and the V segment lost 5 bases, leaving 6 bases of the junction unmatched. Per germline, CDR1 MNHEY and CDR2 SVGAGI. The CDR3 is 15 amino acids. The CDR3 DNA follows: TGTGCCAGCAGTCAAGGGGACAGGAGCTACAATGAGCAGTTCTTC. Residues: CASSQGDRSYNEQFF.

The chain recombines TRBV5-6 with TRBJ2-7, with D perhaps matching TRBD1 (5 bases). Germline V gene data show CDR1 as SGHDT and CDR2 as YYEEEE. The CDR3 has 13 residues. The V end was cut by 0 bases, the J end by 6 bases, with 10 bases between. Here the CDR3 reads CASSLVQGGEQYF. The CDR3 DNA reads TGTGCCAGCAGCTTGGTTCAGGGTGGCGAGCAGTACTTC.

The chain joins TRBV7-6 to TRBJ1-1; D may be TRBD1 (6 bases). This CDR3 region has 13 residues. The V gene lost 4 bases and the J gene lost 7 bases, with 13 bases spanning the gap. The germline V gene has CDR1 SGHVS and CDR2 FNYEAQ. The CDR3 DNA reads as TGTGCCAGCAGCTCGTCAGGGGAAGTTGAAGCTTTCTTT. The encoded protein is CASSSSGEVEAFF.

This chain joins TRBV28 and TRBJ2-3; the match to TRBD2 covers 11 bases. The junction had 15 bases not matched to a gene; V was cut back by 4 bases and J by 0 bases. The germline CDR1 and CDR2 sequences are MDHEN and SYDVKM. The CDR3 is 20 amino acids. CDR3 DNA sequence: TGTGCCAGCAGTTCATATTCCCTTATTCGACTAGCGGGGAGCACAGATACGCAGTATTTT. It specifies CASSSYSLIRLAGSTDTQYF.

There are a few counts of this clonotype. V gene TRBV6-2 or TRBV6-3 combines with J gene TRBJ2-7; D remains ambiguous. V was shortened by 5 bases and J by 3 bases, with 14 bases between the two germline ends. Germline V gene data show CDR1 as MNHEY and CDR2 as SVGEGT. This CDR3 spans 14 amino acids. DNA of the CDR3: TGTGCCAGCAGTCAACTTTCCACTTACTACGAGCAGTACTTC. Amino acid sequence: CASSQLSTYYEQYF.

This clonotype was recorded only once. The chain couples TRBV9 to TRBJ2-3; D call uncertain. Germline-derived CDR1 and CDR2 are SGDLS and YYNGEE. V was shortened by 4 bases and J by 3 bases, with 15 bases between the two germline ends. The CDR3 consists of 15 residues. The CDR3 DNA is TGTGCCAGCAGCTTGGGTCGCCAGAGTACAGATACGCAGTATTTT. This translates into CASSLGRQSTDTQYF.

The genes are TRBV6-5 and TRBJ2-1; D perhaps matches TRBD2 (5 bases). The length of the CDR3 is 15 residues. Per germline, CDR1 MNHEY and CDR2 SVGAGI. Between the trimmed V and J ends, which lost 7 bases and 0 bases, there was a span of 13 bases. The CDR3 nucleotides are TGTGCCAGCATCCCACCGGGGAGCTCCTACAATGAGCAGTTCTTC. This sequence encodes CASIPPGSSYNEQFF.

This clonotype was observed a few times. This chain's CDR3 is CASSLAPPGTNTEAFF. CDR3 in DNA: TGCGCCAGCAGCTTGGCCCCACCAGGAACGAACACTGAAGCTTTCTTT. This chain joins TRBV5-1 and TRBJ1-1; D gene uncertain. Per germline, CDR1 SGHRS and CDR2 YFSETQ. With 0 bases removed from V and 1 base from J, the gap between germline ends came to 13 bases. The length of the CDR3 is 16 residues.

This rearrangement joins TRBV12-3 or TRBV12-4 to TRBJ1-1, with a weak D call TRBD1 (6 bases). The CDR3 has 14 residues. Trimming removed 8 bases at V and 4 bases at J, with 17 bases between. The DNA of the CDR3 is TGTGCCAGCTCGGGGGGGGCAGGTCGCACTGAAGCTTTCTTT. This codes for CASSGGAGRTEAFF.

The rearrangement links TRBV15 to TRBJ2-7; 10 bases agree with TRBD2. V gave up 2 bases and J gave up 2 bases; unmatched junction bases: 6. The length of the CDR3 is 16 residues. CDR1 and CDR2 from the germline V gene are LNHNV and YYDKDF (reference sequence). CDR3 loop: CATSRSSGTSAYEQYF. Written as DNA, the CDR3 is TGTGCCACCAGCAGATCATCCGGGACTAGCGCCTACGAGCAGTACTTC.

The chain is built from TRBV19 and TRBJ1-1; D gene unclear. The CDR3 runs to 14 residues. Germline V gene lookup returns CDR1 LNHDA and CDR2 SQIVND (reference sequence). The V end lost 2 bases, the J end lost 6 bases, and 13 bases lay between the germline ends. The CDR3 bases are TGTGCCAGTAGTATAACCCCTCGGGCCTCTGAAGCTTTCTTT. This translates into CASSITPRASEAFF.

This chain uses TRBV6-1 with TRBJ2-2, with D uncertain. The CDR3 spans 14 residues. Germline V gene sequence: CDR1 MNHNS, CDR2 SASEGT. Trimming removed 0 bases at V and 6 bases at J, with 8 bases between. CDR3 bases: TGTGCCAGCAGTGAAGCGCTTTGGGCCGGGGAGCTGTTTTTT. The encoded protein is CASSEALWAGELFF.

This clonotype was counted a few times. This chain connects TRBV11-2 to TRBJ2-3, with D possibly matching TRBD1 (6 bases). Per germline, CDR1 SGHAT and CDR2 FQNNGV. V lost 6 bases and J lost 0, with 16 bases in between. The CDR3 spans 16 residues. The DNA of the CDR3 is TGTGCCAGCAGTTCAGGGGAATCGACTAGCACAGATACGCAGTATTTT. Encoded protein: CASSSGESTSTDTQYF.

This clonotype was counted many times. This rearrangement joins TRBV7-8 to TRBJ2-3, with 8 bases lining up with TRBD2. V was pared by 1 base and J by 2 bases, with 5 bases of the junction left unmatched. The germline CDR1 and CDR2 sequences are SGHVS and FQNEAQ. CDR3 length: 16 residues. CDR3 region: CASSLDERGNTDTQYF. DNA of the CDR3: TGTGCCAGCAGCTTAGATGAGCGGGGGAACACAGATACGCAGTATTTT.

This clonotype was detected only a few times. This rearrangement joins TRBV4-1 to TRBJ2-2; no clear D. Germline lookup yields CDR1 MGHRA and CDR2 YSYEKL. The CDR3 has 12 amino acids. V gave up 1 base and J gave up 5 bases, with 2 bases separating them. Here the CDR3 reads CASSQGTGELFF. The CDR3 nucleotides read TGCGCCAGCAGCCAAGGGACCGGGGAGCTGTTTTTT.

This clonotype was seen only a few times. The rearrangement joins TRBV28 to TRBJ2-5, with 9 bases lining up with TRBD1. The CDR3 contains 19 residues. The trim removed 7 bases at V and 5 bases at J, leaving 23 bases unmatched. Germline CDR1 and CDR2: MDHEN and SYDVKM. CDR3 in amino acids: CASIPAVGGQGGAWETQYF. The CDR3 DNA is TGTGCCAGCATCCCAGCGGTGGGGGGACAGGGAGGTGCTTGGGAGACCCAGTACTTC.

The chain combines TRBV27 with TRBJ2-7; D might be TRBD1 (5 bases). There are 14 residues in the CDR3. The V and J ends lost 8 bases and 0 bases respectively, with 14 bases between them. Looked up from germline, CDR1 is MNHEY and CDR2 is SMNVEV (reference sequence). The CDR3 loop reads CASGYLDSSYEQYF. CDR3 DNA: TGTGCCAGCGGCTATCTAGACAGCTCCTACGAGCAGTACTTC.

The chain couples TRBV7-4 to TRBJ2-3, with 10 bases lining up with TRBD1. The CDR3 totals 19 residues. Losses at the gene ends were 2 bases for V and 0 bases for J; bases not matched to a gene: 11. CDR1 and CDR2 (germline): SGHVT, SQSDAQ. The CDR3 DNA follows: TGTGCCAGCAGCTTACCCCTTCGGGACAGGGGAGGCAGCACAGATACGCAGTATTTT. Translating gives CASSLPLRDRGGSTDTQYF.

The V and J genes are TRBV6-5 and TRBJ2-7; 8 bases fit TRBD2. CDR1 and CDR2 (germline): MNHEY, SVGAGI. The CDR3 totals 15 residues. Trimming took 6 bases from V and 3 from J; bases not matched to a gene: 10. The CDR3 bases are TGTGCCAGCAGCTCCGGGGGGGGGGGCGACTACGAGCAGTACTTC. It codes for CASSSGGGGDYEQYF.

This chain connects TRBV7-3 to TRBJ1-1; perhaps TRBD1 as D (6 bases). Germline V CDR1 and CDR2: SGHTA, FQGTGA. The CDR3 sequence is 15 residues long. Deletions cut 2 bases from V and 2 bases from J, with 12 bases between. The CDR3 loop reads CASSLYRDTNTEAFF. The CDR3, as DNA: TGTGCCAGCAGCTTATACCGGGACACAAACACTGAAGCTTTCTTT.